These 21 T cell receptor beta chains came from one sample sequenced in a study of neurological immune-mediated disorders. Time point here: longitudinal time-point 1 (baseline). One entry per CDR3 protein, called by TCRdb with MiXCR from the 5' RACE reads. The repertoire consists of about 49,000 distinct CDR3 sequences, with 9% to 10% occurring once and the leading ten covering 1.6%. Sequencing was performed on PBMCs. These receptors were taken from a woman aged 40 to 49 in good health.

This clonotype was counted many times. The J gene is TRBJ2-7, the V gene TRBV4-3; a possible D gene is TRBD1 (6 bases). The length of the CDR3 is 15 residues. With 0 bases removed from V and 0 bases from J, the gap between germline ends came to 9 bases. In germline, CDR1 is LGHNA, CDR2 YSLEER. CDR3 nucleotide sequence: TGCGCCAGCAGCCAAGATGGGGGCGGCTCCTACGAGCAGTACTTC. Protein sequence: CASSQDGGGSYEQYF.

V usage is TRBV6-6 and J usage is TRBJ1-4; D remains ambiguous. CDR3 length: 14 residues. CDR1 MNHNY and CDR2 SVGAGI come from the germline V gene (reference sequence). Trimming removed 8 bases at V and 5 bases at J, with 15 bases between. The DNA of the CDR3 is TGTGCCAGCGCATCGACCGCAGAAAATGAAAAACTGTTTTTT. The encoded protein is CASASTAENEKLFF.

This clonotype was found many times. The chain is built from TRBV10-3 and TRBJ2-7; the D gene could be TRBD1 or TRBD2 (5 bases each). Trimming removed 10 bases from V and 0 bases from J, with 22 bases in between. CDR1 and CDR2 (germline): ENHRY, SYGVKD. CDR3 size: 16 residues. CDR3 sequence: CATERAGTASSYEQYF. CDR3 nucleotides: TGTGCCACCGAGAGGGCAGGGACCGCGAGCTCCTACGAGCAGTACTTC.

This clonotype showed up just a few times. The chain links TRBV20-1 to TRBJ2-6, with D unresolved. There are 16 residues in the CDR3. Trimming took off 0 bases at V and 1 base at J, with 10 bases between the two ends. The germline V gene encodes CDR1 DFQATT and CDR2 SNEGSKA (reference sequence). The CDR3: CSARDLGPSGANVLTF. The CDR3 nucleotides are TGCAGTGCTAGAGATTTAGGTCCTTCTGGGGCCAACGTCCTGACTTTC.

The table lists this clonotype with many counts. The V call is TRBV4-2, the J call TRBJ2-2; D might be TRBD1 (5 bases). The CDR3 has 16 amino acids. The V end was cut by 0 bases, the J end by 5 bases, with 13 bases between. The V gene's germline CDR1 is LGHNA and CDR2 YNFKEQ. This CDR3 is CASSQEAGMWTGELFF. The CDR3 DNA reads as TGTGCCAGCAGCCAAGAGGCAGGGATGTGGACCGGGGAGCTGTTTTTT.

In its sample, this clonotype was seen many times. V is TRBV5-6 and J is TRBJ2-2, with D hard to call. CDR1 is SGHDT and CDR2 is YYEEEE in the germline V gene. The CDR3 runs to 15 residues. Trimming shortened V by 0 bases and J by 7 bases, and 13 bases separated the two germline ends. CDR3 DNA sequence: TGTGCCAGCAGCTTGGTCGAACTACGGGTCGGGGAGCTGTTTTTT. Translation: CASSLVELRVGELFF.

This clonotype was counted ten times or more. The chain joins TRBV6-1 to TRBJ1-1; 7 nucleotides agree with TRBD1. The germline V gene has CDR1 MNHNS and CDR2 SASEGT. There are 15 residues in the CDR3. After removal of 3 bases from V and 5 bases from J, the junction contained 9 bases not matched to a gene. CDR3 coding DNA: TGTGCCAGCAGTGATGTCCGAACAGGGGTAACTGAAGCTTTCTTT. This encodes CASSDVRTGVTEAFF.

The table lists this clonotype with many counts. This sequence joins TRBV27 and TRBJ1-1; 9 bases are shared with TRBD1. The J segment lost 5 bases and the V segment lost 5 bases, leaving 3 bases of the junction unmatched. Germline CDR1 and CDR2: MNHEY and SMNVEV (reference sequence). The CDR3 loop spans 13 amino acids. CDR3 sequence reads: CASSNRGLTEAFF. Here the CDR3 DNA reads TGTGCCAGCAGTAACAGGGGGCTTACTGAAGCTTTCTTT.

This clonotype was seen ten or more times. The chain links TRBV25-1 to TRBJ1-3, with no clear D. With 6 bases removed from V and 0 bases from J, the gap between germline ends came to 9 bases. The CDR3 loop spans 14 amino acids. CDR1 and CDR2 (germline): MGHDK, SYGVNS. The CDR3 sequence is CASSDPNSGNTIYF. The CDR3 DNA reads TGTGCCAGCAGCGACCCAAACTCTGGAAACACCATATATTTT.

This clonotype was recorded at least ten times. The chain has TRBV20-1 and TRBJ1-2; no clear D gene. With 5 bases removed from V and 5 bases from J, the gap between germline ends came to 15 bases. CDR3 length: 13 amino acids. Germline CDR1 DFQATT, CDR2 SNEGSKA (reference sequence). Here the CDR3 reads CSASSRWEYGYTF. The CDR3 region has the DNA TGCAGTGCTTCTTCTCGGTGGGAATATGGCTACACCTTC.

This clonotype was seen at least ten times. The chain links TRBV12-3 or TRBV12-4 to TRBJ2-7; D not resolved. This CDR3 comprises 14 residues. V was trimmed by 6 bases and J by 6 bases, leaving 18 bases between them. CDR3 nucleotides: TGTGCCAGCAGGCCCTCACTGGGCCGAGTCGAGCAGTACTTC. It specifies CASRPSLGRVEQYF.

This clonotype was picked up many times. This chain joins TRBV5-5 and TRBJ2-7; D is perhaps TRBD2 (5 bases). The length of the CDR3 is 12 residues. Germline V gene data show CDR1 as SGHKS and CDR2 as YYEKEE (reference sequence). Trimming cost V 7 bases and J 3 bases, with 11 bases left between them. CDR3: CASQGSNYEQYF. The CDR3 nucleotides are TGTGCCAGCCAAGGGAGTAACTACGAGCAGTACTTC.

This rearrangement joins TRBV4-3 to TRBJ1-6, with D uncertain. With 4 bases removed from V and 7 bases from J, the gap between germline ends came to 23 bases. The germline CDR1 and CDR2 sequences are LGHNA and YSLEER. This CDR3 region has 18 residues. CDR3 protein: CASSLASLHSFGNSPLHF. The DNA of the CDR3 is TGCGCCAGCAGCCTAGCTTCACTGCACTCCTTCGGCAATTCACCCCTCCACTTT.

This clonotype was seen a handful of times. The CDR3 protein is CSATDSGGVNNEQFF. The CDR3 coding sequence is TGCAGTGCTACGGATAGCGGGGGGGTAAACAATGAGCAGTTCTTC. The rearrangement uses TRBV20-1 and TRBJ2-1, with 11 bases lining up with TRBD2. Germline trimming cut 4 bases from V and 5 bases from J; bases unmatched to any gene: 7. The CDR3 contains 15 residues. Germline V gene sequence: CDR1 DFQATT, CDR2 SNEGSKA (reference sequence).

This chain connects TRBV29-1 to TRBJ2-1, with TRBD2 as a possible D gene (6 bases). V was shortened by 3 bases and J by 4 bases, with 13 bases between the two germline ends. This CDR3 comprises 14 residues. Germline V gene sequence: CDR1 SQVTM, CDR2 ANQGSEA. The DNA of the CDR3 is TGCAGCGTTGAGGGGGGAGTCTCTTACAATGAGCAGTTCTTC. Amino acids: CSVEGGVSYNEQFF.

This clonotype was counted many times. The chain joins TRBV5-1 to TRBJ1-2; D is possibly TRBD1 (5 bases). The CDR3 runs to 13 residues. Looked up from germline, CDR1 is SGHRS and CDR2 is YFSETQ. V was clipped by 0 bases and J by 4 bases, with 7 bases between them. The CDR3 sequence is CASSLDGAYGYTF. DNA of the CDR3: TGCGCCAGCAGCTTGGATGGGGCCTATGGCTACACCTTC.

This clonotype was seen many times. The genes are TRBV2 and TRBJ2-4; TRBD2 might be the D (6 bases). The germline gives CDR1 SNHLY, CDR2 FYNNEI. V lost 6 bases and J lost 8, with 8 bases in between. The CDR3 consists of 11 residues. The chain's CDR3 is CASRGEDIQYF. CDR3 in DNA: TGTGCCAGCAGGGGGGAGGACATTCAGTACTTC.

The sample holds many counts of this clonotype. This chain uses TRBV7-2 with TRBJ2-7; no definite D call. Trimming cost V 3 bases and J 0 bases, with 6 bases left between them. The CDR3 loop spans 13 amino acids. Germline V gene lookup returns CDR1 SGHTA and CDR2 FQGNSA. The chain's CDR3 is CASSLTSSYEQYF. The CDR3 nucleotides are TGTGCCAGCAGCTTGACATCCTCCTACGAGCAGTACTTC. Variable domain in full (rest from reference TRBV7-2 and TRBJ2-7): GAGVSQSPSNKVTEKGKDVELRCDPISGHTALYWYRQSLGQGLEFLIYFQGNSAPDKSGLPSDRFSAERTGGSVSTLTIQRTQQEDSAVYLCASSLTSSYEQYFGPGTRLTVT.

On this clonotype itself: At one end, the junction sequence differs from germline, possibly due to a read error. CDR3 DNA: TGCGCCAGCAGCTTGCAGACAGGAGCTAACTACGAGCACTACTTC. Translation: CASSLQTGANYEHYF. The gene calls are TRBV5-1 and TRBJ2-7; a weak D match, TRBD1 (6 bases). Germline assignment: CDR1 SGHRS and CDR2 YFSETQ. The CDR3 loop spans 15 amino acids.

This clonotype was counted ten times or more. CDR3 DNA: TGTGCCACCAGCAGAGATAAGGGACAGGGGTTCTACGAGCAGTACTTC. This sequence encodes CATSRDKGQGFYEQYF. The chain recombines TRBV15 with TRBJ2-7; 10 nucleotides align to TRBD1. J lost 3 bases, V lost 0 bases, and 5 bases had no gene match. Germline V gives CDR1 LNHNV, CDR2 YYDKDF (reference sequence). The CDR3 extends over 16 amino acids.

This clonotype was counted many times. The rearrangement joins TRBV3-1 to TRBJ2-5, with TRBD2 identical over 12 bases. This CDR3 comprises 14 residues. Trimming took 8 bases from V and 2 from J; bases not matched to a gene: 3. CDR1 LGHDT and CDR2 YNNKEL come from the germline V gene (reference sequence). CDR3 protein: CASGGLAGQETQYF. The CDR3 region has the DNA TGTGCCAGCGGGGGACTAGCGGGTCAAGAGACCCAGTACTTC.